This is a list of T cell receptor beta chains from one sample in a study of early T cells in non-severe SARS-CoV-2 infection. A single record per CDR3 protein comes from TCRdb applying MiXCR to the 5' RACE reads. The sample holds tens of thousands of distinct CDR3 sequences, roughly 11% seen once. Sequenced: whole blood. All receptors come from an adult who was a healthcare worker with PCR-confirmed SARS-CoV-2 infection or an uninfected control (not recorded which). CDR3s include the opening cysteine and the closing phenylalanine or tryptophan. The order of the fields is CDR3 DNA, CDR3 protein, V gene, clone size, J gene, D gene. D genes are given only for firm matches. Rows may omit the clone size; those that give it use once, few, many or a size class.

TGCAGTGCTAGGGCCGGACTAGTTAATGAGCAGTTCTTC CSARAGLVNEQFF TRBV20-1 NA TRBJ2-1 TRBD2
TGTGCCAGCAGGGGGACTAGCGGGAGGAGTGAGCAGTTCTTC CASRGTSGRSEQFF TRBV12-3/TRBV12-4 many TRBJ2-1 TRBD2
TGTGCCACCCTGGGGCAGGACTCACCCTACGAGCAGTACTTC CATLGQDSPYEQYF TRBV12-3/TRBV12-4 few TRBJ2-7 NA
TGTGCCAGCAGTCGAAACATCGGGGAGCTGTTTTTT CASSRNIGELFF TRBV6-2/TRBV6-3 NA TRBJ2-2 NA
TGTGCCAGCAGGGACACCGGGGAGCTGTTTTTT CASRDTGELFF TRBV12-3/TRBV12-4 many TRBJ2-2 NA
TGTGCCAGCAGCGGGAGGGACAGACAAAATGAAAAACTGTTTTTT CASSGRDRQNEKLFF TRBV7-8 NA TRBJ1-4 TRBD1
TGTGCCAGCAGCCCGGGGGGAACTGTCAGTGGAGAGACCCAGTACTTC CASSPGGTVSGETQYF TRBV7-8 few TRBJ2-5 TRBD2
TGTGCCAGCAGCCCCGGGACAGTTAATTCACCCCTCCACTTT CASSPGTVNSPLHF TRBV6-1 many TRBJ1-6 TRBD1
TGCAGTGCTAGACCACGGATAGCAGCTCCCCAAGAGACCCAGTACTTC CSARPRIAAPQETQYF TRBV20-1 few TRBJ2-5 NA
TGTGCCAGCAGCCCCGAAAGGACAGCACAAGAGACCCAGTACTTC CASSPERTAQETQYF TRBV7-9 many TRBJ2-5 NA
TGCAGTGCCAGTTCCTTGGCGGAAATTGCGGATGAGCAGTACTTC CSASSLAEIADEQYF TRBV20-1 many TRBJ2-7 NA
TGTGCCAGCAGCAGAAGACCGGCCAGCTCATATGGCTACACCTTC CASSRRPASSYGYTF TRBV21-1 NA TRBJ1-2 NA
TGTGCCAGCAGCCAATTAACTACCACTGAAGCTTTCTTT CASSQLTTTEAFF TRBV14 few TRBJ1-1 NA
TGCAGTGCTAGTAGACTAGGGAGGGAGACCCAGTACTTC CSASRLGRETQYF TRBV20-1 few TRBJ2-5 NA
TGTGCCAGCAGCAAACACGTTTGCGGGAGCTCCTACAATGAGCAGTTCTTC CASSKHVCGSSYNEQFF TRBV21-1 many TRBJ2-1 NA
TGTGCCAGCAGCTTGGTTTGGAGAGACTCACCCCTCCACTTT CASSLVWRDSPLHF TRBV5-5 NA TRBJ1-6 NA
TGCGCCAGCAGCTTGGAGGAACCCGGGGGCAATGAGCAGTTCTTC CASSLEEPGGNEQFF TRBV5-1 NA TRBJ2-1 NA
TGTGCCAGCTCCGGGGACGGAAACACCGGGGAGCTGTTTTTT CASSGDGNTGELFF TRBV18 few TRBJ2-2 NA
TGCGCCAGCAGCTTGCAAGCGGGATACGCCTACGAGCAGTACTTC CASSLQAGYAYEQYF TRBV5-1 many TRBJ2-7 TRBD2
TGTGCCAGCCAATCTAGCGGAGTTTACAATGAGCAGTTCTTC CASQSSGVYNEQFF TRBV2 NA TRBJ2-1 TRBD2
TGTGCCAGCAGCCAAGATCGGAAGACCCAGTACTTC CASSQDRKTQYF TRBV3-1 NA TRBJ2-5 NA
TGCGCCAGCAGCTTTCTGAAACTAGCGGTAAATAATGAGCAGTTCTTC CASSFLKLAVNNEQFF TRBV5-1 NA TRBJ2-1 TRBD2
TGCAGTGCTTCGGGCCTTCCCGATTGGACTAACACAGATACGCAGTATTTT CSASGLPDWTNTDTQYF TRBV20-1 NA TRBJ2-3 NA
TGTGCCAGCAGCCCAACGACTAGTCTTCACGGGGAGCTGTTTTTT CASSPTTSLHGELFF TRBV12-3/TRBV12-4 many TRBJ2-2 NA
TGTGCCAGCTCACTGGGGAGAAGCACTGAAGCTTTCTTT CASSLGRSTEAFF TRBV18 NA TRBJ1-1 NA
TGTGCCAGCAGGGGGACAGGGACCGCATCCGAAAAACTGTTTTTT CASRGTGTASEKLFF TRBV7-2 NA TRBJ1-4 TRBD1
TGTGCCAGCAGCGACAGGATCTCTGGAAACACCATATATTTT CASSDRISGNTIYF TRBV9 few TRBJ1-3 NA
TGCGCCAGCAGCTTCCCCGGGACTGGTCGCAATGAGCAGTTCTTC CASSFPGTGRNEQFF TRBV5-1 NA TRBJ2-1 NA
TGCAGTGCCGTTACCGGGGGGCGACGCGAGCAGTACTTC CSAVTGGRREQYF TRBV20-1 few TRBJ2-7 NA
TGTGCCAGCAGCCCTGTAGTTGGGGCCAACGTCCTGACTTTC CASSPVVGANVLTF TRBV5-4 NA TRBJ2-6 NA
TGTGCCAGCAGCCTCTCAGGGTCCCACACAGATACGCAGTATTTT CASSLSGSHTDTQYF TRBV5-8 NA TRBJ2-3 NA
TGTGCCAGCAGGGCCGGGAAAATGAACACTGAAGCTTTCTTT CASRAGKMNTEAFF TRBV12-3/TRBV12-4 few TRBJ1-1 NA
TGTGCCAGCAGTTTACGAGCGGGAGGAAGTCAGTACTTC CASSLRAGGSQYF TRBV12-3/TRBV12-4 many TRBJ2-5 TRBD2
TGTGCCAGCAGTCCCCGGACGAGTTCACCCGGAGGCGATGAGCAGTTCTTC CASSPRTSSPGGDEQFF TRBV27 many TRBJ2-1 NA
TGTGCCAGCAGTTACAAAGGAGAGAATGAAAAACTGTTTTTT CASSYKGENEKLFF TRBV6-6 many TRBJ1-4 NA
TGCAGTGCTAGATCATTCGGGACAGGGGATGTCGAGCAGTACTTC CSARSFGTGDVEQYF TRBV20-1 many TRBJ2-7 TRBD1
TGCGCCAGCAGCTTGGGGGACATAACCTACGAGCAGTACTTC CASSLGDITYEQYF TRBV5-1 many TRBJ2-7 NA
TGCAGTGCTAGAGATTTGCGCGACTCCTACTCTGGGGCCAACGTCCTGACTTTC CSARDLRDSYSGANVLTF TRBV20-1 NA TRBJ2-6 NA
TGTGCCACCAGTGACCCCGATACCAGGAAAGAGACCCAGTACTTC CATSDPDTRKETQYF TRBV24-1 NA TRBJ2-5 NA
TGCGCCAGCAGTCTAGCGGGAGAGGACACCGGGGAGCTGTTTTTT CASSLAGEDTGELFF TRBV10-2 few TRBJ2-2 TRBD2
TGCGCCAGCAGCTTAGAGGGGCGCGGAAATGGCTACACCTTC CASSLEGRGNGYTF TRBV5-1 few TRBJ1-2 NA
TGTGCCAGCTCACCTTACACGGGATATGGGGAGCAGTACTTC CASSPYTGYGEQYF TRBV18 NA TRBJ2-7 NA
TGTGCCAGCAGTTCCGGGACTAGCGGGGGATCCTACGAGCAGTACTTC CASSSGTSGGSYEQYF TRBV12-3/TRBV12-4 many TRBJ2-7 TRBD2
TGTGCCAGCAGCCCCGGTGGAGGCCACTATGGCTACACCTTC CASSPGGGHYGYTF TRBV6-5 NA TRBJ1-2 NA
TGTGCCAGCAGCGGGGGACTGACCCAAGAGACCCAGTACTTC CASSGGLTQETQYF TRBV9 NA TRBJ2-5 NA
TGCGCCAGCAGCCAAGATTCTCTGGGGGGGCACACCTATGAGCAGTTCTTC CASSQDSLGGHTYEQFF TRBV4-1 NA TRBJ2-1 NA
TGCAGTGCAGAGAAACGGGGAGACCAGTACTTC CSAEKRGDQYF TRBV20-1 few TRBJ2-5 NA
TGTGCCAGCAGTTACCCAGACACCGCTGAAGCTTTCTTT CASSYPDTAEAFF TRBV6-6 many TRBJ1-1 NA
TGTGCCAGCAGCTCAGGATTAGCGAACACTGAAGCTTTCTTT CASSSGLANTEAFF TRBV7-9 few TRBJ1-1 NA
TGTGCCAGCAGCAGCGAGGAAGGGCTCAATGAGCAGTTCTTC CASSSEEGLNEQFF TRBV27 NA TRBJ2-1 NA
TGTGCCAGCAGTTCTGGGGACAGGGCCCCTTGCGAGCAGTACTTC CASSSGDRAPCEQYF TRBV28 many TRBJ2-7 TRBD1
TGCGCCAGCAGCCAAGACCTTTCTTGGATCTACGAGCAGTACTTC CASSQDLSWIYEQYF TRBV4-1 few TRBJ2-7 NA
TGTGCCAGCAGTTCGCCACAGGGGAGGAATGAAAAACTGTTTTTT CASSSPQGRNEKLFF TRBV28 NA TRBJ1-4 TRBD1